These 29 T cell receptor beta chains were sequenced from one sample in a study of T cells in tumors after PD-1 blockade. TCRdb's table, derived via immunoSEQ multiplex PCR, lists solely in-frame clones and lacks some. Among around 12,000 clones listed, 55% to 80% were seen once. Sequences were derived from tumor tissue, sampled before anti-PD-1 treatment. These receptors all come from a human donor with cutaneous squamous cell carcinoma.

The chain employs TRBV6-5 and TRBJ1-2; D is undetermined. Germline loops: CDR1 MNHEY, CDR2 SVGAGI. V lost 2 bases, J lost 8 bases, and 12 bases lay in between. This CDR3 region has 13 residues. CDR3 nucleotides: TGTGCCAGCAGTTACGGGGAGGTCACGGGCTACACCTTC. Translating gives CASSYGEVTGYTF.

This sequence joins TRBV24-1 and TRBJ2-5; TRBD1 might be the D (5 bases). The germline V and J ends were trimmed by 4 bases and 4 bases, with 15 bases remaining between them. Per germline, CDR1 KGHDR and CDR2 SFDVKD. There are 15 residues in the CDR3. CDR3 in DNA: TGTGCCACCAGTGACTCCAGGGTAACCGGAGAGACCCAGTACTTC. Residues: CATSDSRVTGETQYF.

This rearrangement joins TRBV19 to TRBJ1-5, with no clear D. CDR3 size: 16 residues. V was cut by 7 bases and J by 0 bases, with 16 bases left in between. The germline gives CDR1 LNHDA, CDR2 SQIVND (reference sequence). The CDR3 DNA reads TGTGCCAGTATCCCCGGCCAAGGATATAGCAATCAGCCCCAGCATTTT. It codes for CASIPGQGYSNQPQHF.

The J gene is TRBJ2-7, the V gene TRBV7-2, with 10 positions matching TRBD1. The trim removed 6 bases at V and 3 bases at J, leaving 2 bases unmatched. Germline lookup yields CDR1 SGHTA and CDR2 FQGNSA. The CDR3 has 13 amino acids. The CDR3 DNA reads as TGTGCCAGCAGGACAGGGGGCGGCTACGAGCAGTACTTC. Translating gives CASRTGGGYEQYF.

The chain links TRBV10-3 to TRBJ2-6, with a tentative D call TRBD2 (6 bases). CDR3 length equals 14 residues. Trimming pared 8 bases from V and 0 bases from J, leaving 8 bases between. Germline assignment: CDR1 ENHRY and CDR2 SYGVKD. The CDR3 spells CAIGGDSGANVLTF. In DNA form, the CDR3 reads TGTGCCATCGGAGGGGACTCTGGGGCCAACGTCCTGACTTTC.

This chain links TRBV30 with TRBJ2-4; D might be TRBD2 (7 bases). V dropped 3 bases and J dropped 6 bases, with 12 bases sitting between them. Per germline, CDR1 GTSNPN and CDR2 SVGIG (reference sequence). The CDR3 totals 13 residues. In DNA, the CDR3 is TGTGCCTGGAGCGGCGGGGGCTTAAACATTCAGTACTTC. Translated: CAWSGGGLNIQYF.

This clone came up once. DNA for the CDR3: TGTGCCAGCAGTACAGGACAGGGAACTAATGAAAAACTGTTTTTT. Translated, it gives CASSTGQGTNEKLFF. V usage is TRBV28 and J usage is TRBJ1-4, with 8 nucleotides matching TRBD1. CDR3 length: 15 residues. The germline V gene encodes CDR1 MDHEN and CDR2 SYDVKM. V lost 5 bases and J lost 1; bases outside the gene matches: 3.

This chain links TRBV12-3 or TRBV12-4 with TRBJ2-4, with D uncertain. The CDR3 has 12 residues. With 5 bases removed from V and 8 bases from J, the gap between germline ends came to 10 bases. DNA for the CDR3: TGTGCCAGCAGTCCCCAAACGGACATTCAGTACTTC. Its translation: CASSPQTDIQYF.

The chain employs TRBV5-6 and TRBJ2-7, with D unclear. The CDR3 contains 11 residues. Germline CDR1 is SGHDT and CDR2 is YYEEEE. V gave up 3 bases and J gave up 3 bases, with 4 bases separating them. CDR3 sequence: CASSSNYEQYF. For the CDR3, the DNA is TGTGCCAGCAGCTCTAACTACGAGCAGTACTTC.

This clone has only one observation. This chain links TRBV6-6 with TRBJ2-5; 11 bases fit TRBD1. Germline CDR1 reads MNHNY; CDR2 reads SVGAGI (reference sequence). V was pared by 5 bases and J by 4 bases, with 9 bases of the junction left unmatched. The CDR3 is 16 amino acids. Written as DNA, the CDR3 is TGTGCCAGCAGTCGACTCGGGACAGGGGGGGTAGAGACCCAGTACTTC. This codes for CASSRLGTGGVETQYF.

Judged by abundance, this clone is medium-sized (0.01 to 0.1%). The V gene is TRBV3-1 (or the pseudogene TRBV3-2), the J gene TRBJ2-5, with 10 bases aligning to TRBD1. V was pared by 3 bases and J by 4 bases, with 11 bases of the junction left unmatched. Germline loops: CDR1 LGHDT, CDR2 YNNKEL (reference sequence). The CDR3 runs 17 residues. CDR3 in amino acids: CASSHGDRGFRRETQYF. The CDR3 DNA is TGTGCCAGCAGCCACGGGGACAGGGGCTTCCGAAGAGAGACCCAGTACTTC.

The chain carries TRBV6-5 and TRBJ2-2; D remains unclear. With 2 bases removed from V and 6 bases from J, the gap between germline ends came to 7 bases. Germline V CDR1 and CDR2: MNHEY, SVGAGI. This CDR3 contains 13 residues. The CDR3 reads CASSYVGSGELFF. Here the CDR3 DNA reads TGTGCCAGCAGTTACGTCGGTTCCGGGGAGCTGTTTTTT.

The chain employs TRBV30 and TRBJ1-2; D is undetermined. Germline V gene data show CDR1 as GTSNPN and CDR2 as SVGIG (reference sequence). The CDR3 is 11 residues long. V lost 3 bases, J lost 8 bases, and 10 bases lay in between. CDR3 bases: TGTGCCTGGAGCGCTAAATTCGGCTACACCTTC. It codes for CAWSAKFGYTF.

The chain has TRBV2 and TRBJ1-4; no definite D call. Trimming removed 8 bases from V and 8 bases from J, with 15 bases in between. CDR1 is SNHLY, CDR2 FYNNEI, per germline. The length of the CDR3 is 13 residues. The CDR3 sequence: CASGLENLEKLFF. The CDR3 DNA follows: TGTGCCAGCGGGTTGGAGAATTTGGAAAAACTGTTTTTT.

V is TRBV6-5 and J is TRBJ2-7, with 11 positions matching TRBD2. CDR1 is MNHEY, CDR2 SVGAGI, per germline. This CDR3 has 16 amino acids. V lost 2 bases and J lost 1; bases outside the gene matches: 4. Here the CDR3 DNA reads TGTGCCAGCAGTTACCCCGGACTAGCGGGTTCCTACGAGCAGTACTTC. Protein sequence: CASSYPGLAGSYEQYF.

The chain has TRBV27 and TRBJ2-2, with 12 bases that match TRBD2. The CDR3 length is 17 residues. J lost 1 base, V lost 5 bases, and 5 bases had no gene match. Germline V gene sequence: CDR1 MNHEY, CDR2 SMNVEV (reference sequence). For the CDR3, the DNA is TGTGCCAGCAGTGCCCTAGCGGGAGGGGGGAACACCGGGGAGCTGTTTTTT. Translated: CASSALAGGGNTGELFF.

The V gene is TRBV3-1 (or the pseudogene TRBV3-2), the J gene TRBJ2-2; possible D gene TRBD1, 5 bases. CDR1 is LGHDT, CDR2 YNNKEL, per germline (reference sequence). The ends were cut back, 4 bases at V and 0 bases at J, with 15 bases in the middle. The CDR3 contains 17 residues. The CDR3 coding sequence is TGTGCCAGCAGCCTGCCCATCGACAGCGCGAACACCGGGGAGCTGTTTTTT. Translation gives CASSLPIDSANTGELFF.

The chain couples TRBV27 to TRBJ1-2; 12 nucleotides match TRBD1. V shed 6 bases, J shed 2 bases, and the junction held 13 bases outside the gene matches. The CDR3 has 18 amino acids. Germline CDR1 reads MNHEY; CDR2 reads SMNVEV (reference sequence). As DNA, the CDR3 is TGTGCCAGCAGGCTCAAACCGGGACAGGGGGCGCACAACTATGGCTACACCTTC. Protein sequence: CASRLKPGQGAHNYGYTF.

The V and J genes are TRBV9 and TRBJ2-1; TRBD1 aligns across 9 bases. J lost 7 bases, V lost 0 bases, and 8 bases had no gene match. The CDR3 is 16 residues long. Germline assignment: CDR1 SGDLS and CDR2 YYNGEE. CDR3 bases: TGTGCCAGCAGCGTAGGTGGGACAGGGATAAGTAATGAGCAGTTCTTC. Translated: CASSVGGTGISNEQFF.

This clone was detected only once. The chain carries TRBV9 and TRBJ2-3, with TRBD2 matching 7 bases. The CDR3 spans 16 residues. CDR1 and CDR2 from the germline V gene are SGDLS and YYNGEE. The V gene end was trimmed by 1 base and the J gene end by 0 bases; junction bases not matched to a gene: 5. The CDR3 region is CASSVFGGGSTDTQYF. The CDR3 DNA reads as TGTGCCAGCAGCGTATTCGGCGGGGGAAGCACAGATACGCAGTATTTT.

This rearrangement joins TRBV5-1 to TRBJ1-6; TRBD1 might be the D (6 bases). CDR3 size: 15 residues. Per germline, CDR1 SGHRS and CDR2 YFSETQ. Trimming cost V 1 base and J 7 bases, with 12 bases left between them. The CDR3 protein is CASSLSFGGNSPLHF. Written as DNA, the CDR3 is TGCGCCAGCAGCTTGAGTTTCGGGGGCAATTCACCCCTCCACTTT.

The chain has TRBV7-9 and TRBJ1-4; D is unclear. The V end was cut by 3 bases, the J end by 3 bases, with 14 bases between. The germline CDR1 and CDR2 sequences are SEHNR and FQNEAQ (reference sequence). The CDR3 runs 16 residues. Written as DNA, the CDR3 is TGTGCCAGCAGCTTTGGGGATTCGGTACCTAATGAAAAACTGTTTTTT. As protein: CASSFGDSVPNEKLFF.

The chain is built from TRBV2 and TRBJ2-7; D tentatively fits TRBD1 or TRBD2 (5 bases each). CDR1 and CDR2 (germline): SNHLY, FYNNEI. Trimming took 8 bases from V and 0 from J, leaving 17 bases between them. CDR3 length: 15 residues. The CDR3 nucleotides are TGTGCCAGCTTGCCGGGACGCCTCAGCTCCTACGAGCAGTACTTC. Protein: CASLPGRLSSYEQYF.

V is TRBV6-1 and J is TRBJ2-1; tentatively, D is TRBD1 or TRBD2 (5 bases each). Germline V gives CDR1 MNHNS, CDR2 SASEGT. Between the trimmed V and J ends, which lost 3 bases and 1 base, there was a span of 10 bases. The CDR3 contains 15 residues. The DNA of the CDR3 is TGTGCCAGCAGTGAGTCTGGGGGTTCCTACAATGAGCAGTTCTTC. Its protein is CASSESGGSYNEQFF.

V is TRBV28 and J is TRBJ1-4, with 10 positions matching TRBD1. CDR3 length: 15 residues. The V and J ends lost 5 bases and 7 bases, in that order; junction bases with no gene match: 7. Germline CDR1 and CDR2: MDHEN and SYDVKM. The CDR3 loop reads CASSPWDRGGEKLFF. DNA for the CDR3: TGTGCCAGCAGTCCCTGGGACAGGGGAGGTGAAAAACTGTTTTTT.

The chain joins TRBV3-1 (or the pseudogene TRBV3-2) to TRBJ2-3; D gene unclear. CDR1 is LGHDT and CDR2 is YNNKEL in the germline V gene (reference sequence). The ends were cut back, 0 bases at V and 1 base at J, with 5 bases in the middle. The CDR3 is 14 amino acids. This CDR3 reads CASSQDPGTDTQYF. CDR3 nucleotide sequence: TGTGCCAGCAGCCAAGATCCGGGCACAGATACGCAGTATTTT.

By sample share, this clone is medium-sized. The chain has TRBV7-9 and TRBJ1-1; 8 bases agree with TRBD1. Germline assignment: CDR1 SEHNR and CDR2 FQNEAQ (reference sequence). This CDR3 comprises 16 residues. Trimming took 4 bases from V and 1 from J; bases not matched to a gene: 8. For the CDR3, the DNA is TGTGCCAGCAGCTCTCGACCGGGACAGGCGAACACTGAAGCTTTCTTT. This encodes CASSSRPGQANTEAFF.

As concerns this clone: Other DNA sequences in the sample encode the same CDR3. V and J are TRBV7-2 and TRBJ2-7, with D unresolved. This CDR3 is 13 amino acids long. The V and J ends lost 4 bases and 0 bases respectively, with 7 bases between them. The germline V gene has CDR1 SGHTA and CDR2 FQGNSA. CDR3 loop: CASSSPSSYEQYF. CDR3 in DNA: TGTGCCAGCAGCTCCCCTAGCTCCTACGAGCAGTACTTC.

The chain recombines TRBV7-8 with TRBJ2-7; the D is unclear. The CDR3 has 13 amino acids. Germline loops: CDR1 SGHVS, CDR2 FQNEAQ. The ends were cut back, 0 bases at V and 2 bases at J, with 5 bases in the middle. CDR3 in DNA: TGTGCCAGCAGCTTAGCAGAAACCTACGAGCAGTACTTC. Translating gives CASSLAETYEQYF.